This section outlines one TCR beta chain sequence together with its context. This sample was taken from a study of blood T cell repertoires in COVID-19. This CDR3 has 12 amino acids. The germline gives CDR1 KGHSY, CDR2 FQNENV. Trimming removed 3 bases from V and 15 bases from J, with 15 bases in between. In the original analysis: Amplification of reference gene primers was used by the study to estimate nucleated cell counts. Using immunoSEQ multiplex PCR, the repertoire was profiled, and TCRdb retains in-frame clones only, with some absent. V, J and clone size reflect that table, while D and trimming were determined from the DNA. The top ten hold 3% to 3.5% of the sample, which has a few hundred thousand clones, 84% seen once.

This sequence originates from a woman aged 25 to 39 who had recovered from COVID-19. The gene calls are TRBV16 and TRBJ2-4; D call uncertain. The sample consisted of peripheral blood. CDR3 loop: CASSQSATLGYF. The DNA of the CDR3 is TGTGCCAGCAGCCAGTCAGCGACGCTAGGGTACTTC.